The 7 T cell receptor beta chains presented below share a single source sample, sequenced in a study of T cell responses to AZD1222 COVID-19 vaccine. Some clones are missing from TCRdb's copy, which holds only in-frame ones; the method was immunoSEQ multiplex PCR. The sample includes under 200,000 clones, around 93% of them seen just once. The starting material was peripheral blood, obtained on day 0 of AZD1222 vaccination. The receptors were sampled from an adult in good health.

This sequence joins TRBV10-1 and TRBJ1-5, with 7 bases fitting TRBD1. V shed 6 bases, J shed 4 bases, and the junction held 21 bases outside the gene matches. Germline CDR1 WNHNN, CDR2 SYGVQD (reference sequence). The CDR3 runs 19 residues. The CDR3, as DNA: TGCGCCAGCAGCCCCCCCGTGAGGGGGCGAACTCGGGGTAATCAGCCCCAGCATTTT. Protein product: CASSPPVRGRTRGNQPQHF.

The count of this clone is one. The rearrangement links TRBV7-9 to TRBJ1-3; no clear D. The V end was cut by 1 base, the J end by 2 bases, with 15 bases between. The V gene's germline CDR1 is SEHNR and CDR2 FQNEAQ (reference sequence). The length of the CDR3 is 17 residues. CDR3 region: CASSLGPLWTAGNTIYF. CDR3 sequence (DNA): TGTGCCAGCAGCTTAGGCCCCCTTTGGACGGCTGGAAACACCATATATTTT. The full variable domain, with the rest looked up from reference TRBV7-9 and TRBJ1-3, is DTGVSQNPRHKITKRGQNVTFRCDPISEHNRLYWYRQTLGQGPEFLTYFQNEAQLEKSRLLSDRFSAERPKGSFSTLEIQRTEQGDSAMYLCASSLGPLWTAGNTIYFGEGSWLTVV.

Many counts were recorded for this clone. The chain carries TRBV9 and TRBJ2-3; 7 bases align to TRBD2. V lost 0 bases to trimming and J lost 0 bases; unmatched junction nucleotides: 7. Per the germline V gene, CDR1 is SGDLS and CDR2 is YYNGEE. This CDR3 is built from 17 residues. The CDR3 sequence is CASSVDAGAGSTDTQYF. The CDR3 DNA reads as TGTGCCAGCAGCGTAGATGCTGGAGCGGGGAGCACAGATACGCAGTATTTT.

This chain connects TRBV15 to TRBJ2-7, with unresolved D. The germline CDR1 and CDR2 sequences are LNHNV and YYDKDF (reference sequence). The V end was cut by 0 bases, the J end by 5 bases, with 11 bases between. The CDR3 length is 14 residues. Written as DNA, the CDR3 is TGTGCCACCAGCAGAGATATAGGGTCCCACGAGCAGTACTTC. It yields the protein CATSRDIGSHEQYF.

This clone appeared a single time. The genes are TRBV7-9 and TRBJ2-1; 7 bases are a match to TRBD2. Germline-derived CDR1 and CDR2 are SEHNR and FQNEAQ (reference sequence). Trimming at V came to 2 bases and at J to 8 bases, leaving 6 bases not matched to a gene. The CDR3 covers 14 residues. CDR3 protein: CASSLSRSGDEQFF. CDR3 DNA sequence: TGTGCCAGCAGCTTATCCCGCAGCGGGGATGAGCAGTTCTTC.

The J gene is TRBJ2-3, the V gene TRBV28; D might be TRBD2 (6 bases). This CDR3 is built from 14 residues. V was pared by 4 bases and J by 3 bases, with 11 bases between. The germline CDR1 and CDR2 sequences are MDHEN and SYDVKM. Here the CDR3 DNA reads TGTGCCAGCAGTTCTGGGACTGAGACAGATACGCAGTATTTT. It codes for CASSSGTETDTQYF.

DNA of the CDR3: TGTGCCAGCAGCGTAGAGGTCACCCCTAACTATGGCTACACCTTC. Protein: CASSVEVTPNYGYTF. The genes are TRBV9 and TRBJ1-2; D remains unclear. The CDR3 spans 15 residues. Trimming removed 0 bases at V and 0 bases at J, with 9 bases between. The V gene's germline CDR1 is SGDLS and CDR2 YYNGEE.